These T cell receptor beta chains were read from a single sample in a study of T-cell memory formation after mild COVID-19. In TCRdb, the 5' RACE reads were re-called with MiXCR into one record per CDR3 protein. The sample lists approximately 230,000 distinct CDR3 sequences; roughly 15% were seen once. Sequenced: PBMCs or a T cell subset sorted from them (not recorded which). The source is a young man who had mild COVID-19 (a few samples of this study predate the infection). Cell type and time point are not known. Each CDR3 is given with its conserved first and last residue. Each record gives: J gene, V gene, D gene, clone size, CDR3 DNA, CDR3 protein. The D gene is left open where the match is weak. A clone size is listed for some rows: how often the clone was seen (once, few, many), or a class if it is expanded.

J gene: TRBJ2-1
V gene: TRBV4-3
D gene: TRBD2
clone size: NA
CDR3 DNA: TGCGCCAGCAGCCAAGCGCCCCGTGCGGGGGGTCTCCGAAATGAGCAGTTCTTC
CDR3 protein: CASSQAPRAGGLRNEQFF

J gene: TRBJ2-7
V gene: TRBV15
D gene: NA
clone size: many
CDR3 DNA: TGTGCCACCAGCAGGTTGAGCAGGTCGGGCTCCTACGAGCAGTACTTC
CDR3 protein: CATSRLSRSGSYEQYF

J gene: TRBJ2-3
V gene: TRBV19
D gene: NA
clone size: NA
CDR3 DNA: TGTGCCAGTAGCCCGGGGTTGCGGACAGGCACAGATACGCAGTATTTT
CDR3 protein: CASSPGLRTGTDTQYF

J gene: TRBJ1-5
V gene: TRBV7-6
D gene: NA
clone size: many
CDR3 DNA: TGTGCCAGCAGCTTATGGGCAGGGAATAGCAATCAGCCCCAGCATTTT
CDR3 protein: CASSLWAGNSNQPQHF

J gene: TRBJ1-1
V gene: TRBV5-1
D gene: NA
clone size: many
CDR3 DNA: TGCGCCAGCAGCTTACCAGGGGTGTTCACTGAAGCTTTCTTT
CDR3 protein: CASSLPGVFTEAFF

J gene: TRBJ2-3
V gene: TRBV6-5
D gene: NA
clone size: few
CDR3 DNA: TGTGCCAGCAGGCCGGCGGGGGATACGCAGTATTTT
CDR3 protein: CASRPAGDTQYF

J gene: TRBJ2-1
V gene: TRBV10-3
D gene: NA
clone size: NA
CDR3 DNA: TGTGCCATCAGTGAGCGGCAGTCCAATGAGCAGTTCTTC
CDR3 protein: CAISERQSNEQFF

J gene: TRBJ1-5
V gene: TRBV12-3/TRBV12-4
D gene: NA
clone size: NA
CDR3 DNA: TGTGCCAGCAGTAAACGACCCCTCCTGGGAAGAAGCAATCAGCCCCAGCATTTT
CDR3 protein: CASSKRPLLGRSNQPQHF

J gene: TRBJ1-5
V gene: TRBV12-3/TRBV12-4
D gene: TRBD1
clone size: many
CDR3 DNA: TGTGCCAGCAGTTTACGAGGACAGGGGAATCAGCCCCAGCATTTT
CDR3 protein: CASSLRGQGNQPQHF

J gene: TRBJ1-1
V gene: TRBV4-3
D gene: NA
clone size: NA
CDR3 DNA: TGCGCCAGCAGCCAAGATCCCCAGGGAGCGAACACTGAAGCTTTCTTT
CDR3 protein: CASSQDPQGANTEAFF

J gene: TRBJ1-1
V gene: TRBV5-1
D gene: NA
clone size: NA
CDR3 DNA: TGCGCCAGCAGCCCGTTTATGAAGGTTTTGAACACTGAAGCTTTCTTT
CDR3 protein: CASSPFMKVLNTEAFF

J gene: TRBJ2-4
V gene: TRBV29-1
D gene: NA
clone size: NA
CDR3 DNA: TGCAGCGCTGGGGATCCCTGGGACGGAAGGACCATTCAGTACTTC
CDR3 protein: CSAGDPWDGRTIQYF

J gene: TRBJ2-1
V gene: TRBV6-2/TRBV6-3
D gene: NA
clone size: NA
CDR3 DNA: TGTGCCAGCAGGGGTCGGGGTAGCGGATTCTACAATGAGCAGTTCTTC
CDR3 protein: CASRGRGSGFYNEQFF

J gene: TRBJ2-7
V gene: TRBV6-5
D gene: NA
clone size: few
CDR3 DNA: TGTGCCAGCAGTTACTCGGAGCTAGGGGGGACCTACGAGCAGTACTTC
CDR3 protein: CASSYSELGGTYEQYF

J gene: TRBJ2-6
V gene: TRBV19
D gene: TRBD2
clone size: few
CDR3 DNA: TGTGCCAGTAGTGGACTAGCGAGATTCTTCTCTGGGGCCAACGTCCTGACTTTC
CDR3 protein: CASSGLARFFSGANVLTF

J gene: TRBJ2-1
V gene: TRBV14
D gene: NA
clone size: few
CDR3 DNA: TGTGCCAGCAGCCGGGGATTCTCGGGTGAGCAGTTCTTC
CDR3 protein: CASSRGFSGEQFF

J gene: TRBJ1-2
V gene: TRBV6-5
D gene: NA
clone size: NA
CDR3 DNA: TGTGCCAGCAGTTACAGGGCTGACAGACCATTCATACCCGATGGCTACACCTTC
CDR3 protein: CASSYRADRPFIPDGYTF

J gene: TRBJ2-1
V gene: TRBV27
D gene: NA
clone size: few
CDR3 DNA: TGTGCCAGCCGGGCCGGCAGGAGCTCCTACAATGAGCAGTTCTTC
CDR3 protein: CASRAGRSSYNEQFF

J gene: TRBJ2-1
V gene: TRBV7-2
D gene: NA
clone size: few
CDR3 DNA: TGTGCCAGCAGCCCCTACAGGGTATACAATGAGCAGTTCTTC
CDR3 protein: CASSPYRVYNEQFF

J gene: TRBJ2-3
V gene: TRBV4-2
D gene: NA
clone size: NA
CDR3 DNA: TGTGCCAGCAGCCAAGACCCGGGGGAAGATACGCAGTATTTT
CDR3 protein: CASSQDPGEDTQYF

J gene: TRBJ1-4
V gene: TRBV7-4
D gene: NA
clone size: NA
CDR3 DNA: TGTGCCAGCAGCTTAGCCCCAGGGGCATTTGAAAAACTGTTTTTT
CDR3 protein: CASSLAPGAFEKLFF

J gene: TRBJ1-5
V gene: TRBV10-3
D gene: NA
clone size: many
CDR3 DNA: TGTGCCATCAGTGAAGTTCGGGGGGGTCCCAATCAGCCCCAGCATTTT
CDR3 protein: CAISEVRGGPNQPQHF

J gene: TRBJ2-3
V gene: TRBV30
D gene: NA
clone size: few
CDR3 DNA: TGTGCCTGGAGTGTGACTTCCGGGTTCACAGATACGCAGTATTTT
CDR3 protein: CAWSVTSGFTDTQYF

J gene: TRBJ1-6
V gene: TRBV3-1
D gene: NA
clone size: NA
CDR3 DNA: TGTGCCAGCAACCTAGGGCGGAGCTCCTATAATTCACCCCTCCACTTT
CDR3 protein: CASNLGRSSYNSPLHF

J gene: TRBJ2-1
V gene: TRBV7-9
D gene: TRBD1
clone size: NA
CDR3 DNA: TGTGCCCCAGGGGGCGGTGAGCAGTTCTTC
CDR3 protein: CAPGGGEQFF

J gene: TRBJ1-2
V gene: TRBV7-2
D gene: NA
clone size: few
CDR3 DNA: TGTGCCAGCAGCGATCTTACTTATGGCTACACCTTC
CDR3 protein: CASSDLTYGYTF

J gene: TRBJ1-1
V gene: TRBV7-9
D gene: NA
clone size: few
CDR3 DNA: TGTGCCAGCAGCTTTTCTGGATTCCGGACTGAAGCTTTCTTT
CDR3 protein: CASSFSGFRTEAFF

J gene: TRBJ1-1
V gene: TRBV4-2
D gene: TRBD1
clone size: few
CDR3 DNA: TGTGCCAGCAGCCACATCGGACAGGGCCAGGACACTGAAGCTTTCTTT
CDR3 protein: CASSHIGQGQDTEAFF

J gene: TRBJ1-2
V gene: TRBV12-3/TRBV12-4
D gene: NA
clone size: few
CDR3 DNA: TGTGCCACCCTAAATCCACAGGGCATCGCGGGCTACACCTTC
CDR3 protein: CATLNPQGIAGYTF

J gene: TRBJ2-3
V gene: TRBV28
D gene: TRBD2
clone size: NA
CDR3 DNA: TGTGCCAGCAGTCTACCAGGAGCGGGGGCCTCAGATACGCAGTATTTT
CDR3 protein: CASSLPGAGASDTQYF

J gene: TRBJ1-1
V gene: TRBV12-3/TRBV12-4
D gene: NA
clone size: NA
CDR3 DNA: TGTGCCAGCCGCCCGGTGGGGCTACCGGTTCTGGAAGCTTTCTTT
CDR3 protein: CASRPVGLPVLEAFF

J gene: TRBJ2-7
V gene: TRBV7-9
D gene: TRBD1
clone size: NA
CDR3 DNA: TGTGCCAGCAGCACCAACCGGGACAGCCTTCGGGAGCAGTACTTC
CDR3 protein: CASSTNRDSLREQYF

J gene: TRBJ2-3
V gene: TRBV6-5
D gene: NA
clone size: NA
CDR3 DNA: TGTGCCAGCAGTTACTCTTACAGCCCTCGAGATACGCAGTATTTT
CDR3 protein: CASSYSYSPRDTQYF

J gene: TRBJ1-2
V gene: TRBV7-2
D gene: NA
clone size: NA
CDR3 DNA: TGTGCCAGCAGCTCCCCAACAGGGTACAGGTGGGGCTACACCTTC
CDR3 protein: CASSSPTGYRWGYTF

J gene: TRBJ2-5
V gene: TRBV6-5
D gene: TRBD2
clone size: once
CDR3 DNA: TGTGCCAGCAGTTACGGCGGGGGGGCTGGACAGACCCAGTACTTC
CDR3 protein: CASSYGGGAGQTQYF

J gene: TRBJ1-1
V gene: TRBV6-2/TRBV6-3
D gene: NA
clone size: NA
CDR3 DNA: TGTGCCAGCAGATGGACTGGGAGCACTGAAGCTTTCTTT
CDR3 protein: CASRWTGSTEAFF

J gene: TRBJ1-5
V gene: TRBV6-2/TRBV6-3
D gene: TRBD1
clone size: few
CDR3 DNA: TGTGCCAGCAGCGACAGGGAATATCAGCCCCAGCATTTT
CDR3 protein: CASSDREYQPQHF

J gene: TRBJ2-5
V gene: TRBV6-2/TRBV6-3
D gene: NA
clone size: few
CDR3 DNA: TGTGCCAGCAGGACCTATGACCGGACCCAGTACTTC
CDR3 protein: CASRTYDRTQYF

J gene: TRBJ2-3
V gene: TRBV7-8
D gene: NA
clone size: few
CDR3 DNA: TGTGCCAGCAGCTCTTCCCGTATCACAGGGTCCCTAGATACGCAGTATTTT
CDR3 protein: CASSSSRITGSLDTQYF

J gene: TRBJ2-7
V gene: TRBV19
D gene: NA
clone size: few
CDR3 DNA: TGTGCCAGTAGTTCGGCCCGGGCGACCGAGCAGTACTTC
CDR3 protein: CASSSARATEQYF

J gene: TRBJ2-7
V gene: TRBV2
D gene: NA
clone size: few
CDR3 DNA: TGTGCCAGCAACAGGGAAGGGGACTACGAGCAGTACTTC
CDR3 protein: CASNREGDYEQYF

J gene: TRBJ2-1
V gene: TRBV24-1
D gene: TRBD2
clone size: NA
CDR3 DNA: TGTGCCACCAGTGATTCCCAGGGGCTAGCGGGAATAAATGAGCAGTTCTTC
CDR3 protein: CATSDSQGLAGINEQFF

J gene: TRBJ2-1
V gene: TRBV20-1
D gene: TRBD2
clone size: NA
CDR3 DNA: TGCAGTGCTCGGGGGGCCTCGACTAGCGGGGAATACAATGAGCAGTTCTTC
CDR3 protein: CSARGASTSGEYNEQFF

J gene: TRBJ1-2
V gene: TRBV10-3
D gene: NA
clone size: NA
CDR3 DNA: TGTGCCATCAGTGAGCAAGGGGGGAACTTGGGCTACACCTTC
CDR3 protein: CAISEQGGNLGYTF

J gene: TRBJ2-3
V gene: TRBV29-1
D gene: TRBD2
clone size: NA
CDR3 DNA: TGCAGCGCCGGGACTATCCTCACAGATACGCAGTATTTT
CDR3 protein: CSAGTILTDTQYF

J gene: TRBJ1-2
V gene: TRBV19
D gene: NA
clone size: few
CDR3 DNA: TGTGCCAGTAGCCGGGACCGCAAGATCTATGGCTACACCTTC
CDR3 protein: CASSRDRKIYGYTF

J gene: TRBJ2-5
V gene: TRBV6-2/TRBV6-3
D gene: TRBD2
clone size: NA
CDR3 DNA: TGTGCCAGCAGCCCACTGGACGGGACTAGAGCTCAAGAGACCCAGTACTTC
CDR3 protein: CASSPLDGTRAQETQYF

J gene: TRBJ1-1
V gene: TRBV20-1
D gene: NA
clone size: once
CDR3 DNA: TGCAGTGCTAGAGATCCACGGGGTTGGGACACTGAAGCTTTCTTT
CDR3 protein: CSARDPRGWDTEAFF

J gene: TRBJ2-3
V gene: TRBV7-9
D gene: TRBD2
clone size: NA
CDR3 DNA: TGTGCCAGCAGCTTATGGGCTAGCGGGGGTACAGATACGCAGTATTTT
CDR3 protein: CASSLWASGGTDTQYF

J gene: TRBJ2-1
V gene: TRBV24-1
D gene: TRBD2
clone size: NA
CDR3 DNA: TGTGCCACCAGTGACCTCAGACTAGCGGGACCCAATGAGCAGTTCTTC
CDR3 protein: CATSDLRLAGPNEQFF

J gene: TRBJ1-5
V gene: TRBV2
D gene: TRBD1
clone size: NA
CDR3 DNA: TGTGCCAGCAGAGACCAGGGGGGGATTGGCCAGCCCCAGCATTTT
CDR3 protein: CASRDQGGIGQPQHF

J gene: TRBJ2-2
V gene: TRBV29-1
D gene: NA
clone size: few
CDR3 DNA: TGCAGCGTTGAAGATGGAGGGAACACCGGGGAGCTGTTTTTT
CDR3 protein: CSVEDGGNTGELFF

J gene: TRBJ1-5
V gene: TRBV7-2
D gene: NA
clone size: few
CDR3 DNA: TGTGCCAGCAGCTTAGGGCAGGGGATGGTGGATCCCCAGCATTTT
CDR3 protein: CASSLGQGMVDPQHF

J gene: TRBJ1-6
V gene: TRBV5-1
D gene: TRBD1
clone size: few
CDR3 DNA: TGCGCCAGCAGCTCGACGACAGGGGAGCTCGATAATTCACCCCTCCACTTT
CDR3 protein: CASSSTTGELDNSPLHF

J gene: TRBJ2-2
V gene: TRBV20-1
D gene: TRBD1
clone size: NA
CDR3 DNA: TGCAGTGCTCGACAGGGGAACACCGGGGAGCTGTTTTTT
CDR3 protein: CSARQGNTGELFF

J gene: TRBJ1-5
V gene: TRBV6-5
D gene: NA
clone size: NA
CDR3 DNA: TGTGCCAGCAGTTACGGGCAGGGGCGGCAGCCCCAGCATTTT
CDR3 protein: CASSYGQGRQPQHF

J gene: TRBJ2-2
V gene: TRBV5-5
D gene: TRBD1
clone size: NA
CDR3 DNA: TGTGCCAGCACCAAGAAACAGGGGCGAGACACCGGGGAGCTGTTTTTT
CDR3 protein: CASTKKQGRDTGELFF

J gene: TRBJ1-2
V gene: TRBV5-1
D gene: TRBD1
clone size: NA
CDR3 DNA: TGCGCCAGCAGCTTGGTCGACAGGGGAGGAGGCTACACCTTC
CDR3 protein: CASSLVDRGGGYTF

J gene: TRBJ1-1
V gene: TRBV7-2
D gene: NA
clone size: NA
CDR3 DNA: TGTGCCAGCAGCTTAGATCCGGGGGCTAGCACTGAAGCTTTCTTT
CDR3 protein: CASSLDPGASTEAFF